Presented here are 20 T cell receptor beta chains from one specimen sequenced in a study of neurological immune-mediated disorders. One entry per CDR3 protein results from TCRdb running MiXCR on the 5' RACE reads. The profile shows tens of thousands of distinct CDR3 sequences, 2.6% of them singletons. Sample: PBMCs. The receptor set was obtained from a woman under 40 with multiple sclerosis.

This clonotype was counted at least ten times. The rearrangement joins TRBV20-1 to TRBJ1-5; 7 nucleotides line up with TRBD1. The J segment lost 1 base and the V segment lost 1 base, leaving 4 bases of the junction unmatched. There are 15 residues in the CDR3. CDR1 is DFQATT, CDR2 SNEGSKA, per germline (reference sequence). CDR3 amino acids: CSARGSGGSNQPQHF. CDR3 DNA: TGCAGTGCTAGAGGATCAGGGGGAAGCAATCAGCCCCAGCATTTT.

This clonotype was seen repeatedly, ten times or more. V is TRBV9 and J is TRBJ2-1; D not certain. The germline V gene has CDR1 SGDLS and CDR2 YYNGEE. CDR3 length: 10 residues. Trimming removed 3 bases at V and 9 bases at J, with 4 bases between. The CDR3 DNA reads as TGTGCCAGCAGCGAGGGTGAGCAGTTCTTC. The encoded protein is CASSEGEQFF.

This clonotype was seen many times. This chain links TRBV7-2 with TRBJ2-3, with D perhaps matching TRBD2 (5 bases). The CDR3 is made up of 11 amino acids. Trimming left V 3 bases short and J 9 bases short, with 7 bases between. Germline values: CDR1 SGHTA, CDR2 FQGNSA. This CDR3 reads CASSLGRTQYF. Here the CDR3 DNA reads TGTGCCAGCAGCTTGGGGAGAACGCAGTATTTT.

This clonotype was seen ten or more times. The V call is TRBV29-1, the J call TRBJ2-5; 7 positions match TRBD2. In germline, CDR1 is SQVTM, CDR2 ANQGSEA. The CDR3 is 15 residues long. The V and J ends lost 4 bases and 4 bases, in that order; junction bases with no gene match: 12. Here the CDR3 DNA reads TGCAGCGTTGGTCTCCCCCCTGGGGGGGGAGAGACCCAGTACTTC. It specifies CSVGLPPGGGETQYF.

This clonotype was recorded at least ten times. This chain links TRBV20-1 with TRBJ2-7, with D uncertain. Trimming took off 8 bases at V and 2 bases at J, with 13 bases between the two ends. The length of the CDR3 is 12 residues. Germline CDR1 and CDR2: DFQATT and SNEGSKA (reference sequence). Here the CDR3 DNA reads TGCAGTAAGCACCGACCCGCCTACGAGCAGTACTTC. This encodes CSKHRPAYEQYF.

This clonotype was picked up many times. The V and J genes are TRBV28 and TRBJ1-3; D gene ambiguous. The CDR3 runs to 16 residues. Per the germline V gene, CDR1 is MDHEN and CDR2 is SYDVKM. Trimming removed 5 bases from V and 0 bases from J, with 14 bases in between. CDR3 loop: CASSPPRYSSGNTIYF. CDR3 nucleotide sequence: TGTGCCAGCAGTCCCCCCCGGTACAGCTCTGGAAACACCATATATTTT. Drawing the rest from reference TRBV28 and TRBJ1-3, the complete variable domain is DVKVTQSSRYLVKRTGEKVFLECVQDMDHENMFWYRQDPGLGLRLIYFSYDVKMKEKGDIPEGYSVSREKKERFSLILESASTNQTSMYLCASSPPRYSSGNTIYFGEGSWLTVV.

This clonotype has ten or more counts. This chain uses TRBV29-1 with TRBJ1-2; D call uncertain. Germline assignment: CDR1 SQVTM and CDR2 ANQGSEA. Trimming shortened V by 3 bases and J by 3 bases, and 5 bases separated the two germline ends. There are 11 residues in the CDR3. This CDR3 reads CSVDGDYGYTF. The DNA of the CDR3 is TGCAGCGTTGACGGGGACTATGGCTACACCTTC.

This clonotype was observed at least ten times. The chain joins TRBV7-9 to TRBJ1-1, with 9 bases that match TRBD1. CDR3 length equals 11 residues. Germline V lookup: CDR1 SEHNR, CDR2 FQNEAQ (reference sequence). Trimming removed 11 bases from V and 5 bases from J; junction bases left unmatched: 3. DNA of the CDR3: TGTGCCGACAGGGGGGGAACTGAAGCTTTCTTT. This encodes CADRGGTEAFF.

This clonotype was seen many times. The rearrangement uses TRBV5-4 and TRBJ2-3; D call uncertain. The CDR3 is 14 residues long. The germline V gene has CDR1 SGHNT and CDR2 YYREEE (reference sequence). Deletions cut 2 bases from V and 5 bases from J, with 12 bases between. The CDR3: CASSFKDGLDTQYF. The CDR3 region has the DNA TGTGCCAGCAGCTTCAAGGACGGGTTAGATACGCAGTATTTT. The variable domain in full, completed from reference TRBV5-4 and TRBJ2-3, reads ETGVTQSPTHLIKTRGQQVTLRCSSQSGHNTVSWYQQALGQGPQFIFQYYREEENGRGNFPPRFSGLQFPNYSSELNVNALELDDSALYLCASSFKDGLDTQYFGPGTRLTVL.

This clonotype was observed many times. The CDR3 spells CAISESTRTGTDTQYF. In nucleotides, the CDR3 is TGTGCCATCAGTGAGTCGACTCGGACAGGGACAGATACGCAGTATTTT. The chain uses TRBV10-3 and TRBJ2-3; 8 nucleotides match TRBD1. The junction had 5 bases not matched to a gene; V was cut back by 0 bases and J by 3 bases. Germline CDR1 reads ENHRY; CDR2 reads SYGVKD. The CDR3 sequence is 16 residues long.

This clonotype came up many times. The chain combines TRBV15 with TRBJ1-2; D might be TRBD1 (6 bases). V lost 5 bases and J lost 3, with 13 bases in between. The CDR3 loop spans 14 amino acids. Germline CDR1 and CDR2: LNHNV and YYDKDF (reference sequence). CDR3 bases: TGTGCCACCAGCCCGAGGACAGACGACTATGGCTACACCTTC. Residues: CATSPRTDDYGYTF. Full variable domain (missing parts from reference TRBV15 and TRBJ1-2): DAMVIQNPRYQVTQFGKPVTLSCSQTLNHNVMYWYQQKSSQAPKLLFHYYDKDFNNEADTPDNFQSRRPNTSFCFLDIRSPGLGDTAMYLCATSPRTDDYGYTFGSGTRLTVV.

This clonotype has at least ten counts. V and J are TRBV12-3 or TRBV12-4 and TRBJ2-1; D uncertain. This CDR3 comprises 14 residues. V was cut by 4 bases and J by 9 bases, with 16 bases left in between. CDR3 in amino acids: CASSSRPSLGEQFF. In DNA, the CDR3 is TGTGCCAGCAGTTCCCGACCGAGCCTCGGTGAGCAGTTCTTC.

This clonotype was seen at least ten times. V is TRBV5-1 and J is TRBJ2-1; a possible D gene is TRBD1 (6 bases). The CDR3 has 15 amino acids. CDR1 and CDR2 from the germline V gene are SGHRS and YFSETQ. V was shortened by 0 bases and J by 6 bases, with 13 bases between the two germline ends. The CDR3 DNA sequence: TGCGCCAGCAGCTTGGAGGGCAGGGGTGGCAATGAGCAGTTCTTC. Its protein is CASSLEGRGGNEQFF.

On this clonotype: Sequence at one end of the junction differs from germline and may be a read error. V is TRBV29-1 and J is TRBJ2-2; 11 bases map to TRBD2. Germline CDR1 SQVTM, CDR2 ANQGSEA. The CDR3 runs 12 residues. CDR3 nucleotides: TGCAGCGTGACTAGCGGGACCGGGGCGCTGTTTTTT. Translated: CSVTSGTGALFF.

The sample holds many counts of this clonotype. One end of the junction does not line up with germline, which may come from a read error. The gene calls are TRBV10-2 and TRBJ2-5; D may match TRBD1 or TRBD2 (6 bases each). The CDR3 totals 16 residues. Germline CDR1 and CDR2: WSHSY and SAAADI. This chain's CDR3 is CASGEKRALGGETQYF. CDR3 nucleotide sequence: TGCGCCAGCGGTGAAAAGCGGGCCCTAGGGGGGGAGACCCAGTACTTC.

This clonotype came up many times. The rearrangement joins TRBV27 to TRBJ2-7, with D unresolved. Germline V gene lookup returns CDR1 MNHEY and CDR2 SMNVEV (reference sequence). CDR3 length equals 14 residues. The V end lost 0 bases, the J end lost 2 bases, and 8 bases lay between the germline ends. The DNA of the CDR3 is TGTGCCAGCAGTTTATCAGGGCTCGCCTACGAGCAGTACTTC. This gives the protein CASSLSGLAYEQYF.

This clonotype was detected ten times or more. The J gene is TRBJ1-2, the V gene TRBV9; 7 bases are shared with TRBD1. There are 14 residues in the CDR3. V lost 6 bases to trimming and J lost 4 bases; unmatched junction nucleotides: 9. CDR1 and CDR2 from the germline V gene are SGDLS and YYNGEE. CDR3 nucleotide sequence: TGTGCCAGCACCCTACGAGGGGGCGGCTATGGCTACACCTTC. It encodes CASTLRGGGYGYTF.

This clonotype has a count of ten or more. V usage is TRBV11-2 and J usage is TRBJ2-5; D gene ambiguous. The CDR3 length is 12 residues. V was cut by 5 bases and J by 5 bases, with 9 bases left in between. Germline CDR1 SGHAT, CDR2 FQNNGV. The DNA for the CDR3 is TGTGCCAGCAGCCCCATCCCCGAGACCCAGTACTTC. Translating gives CASSPIPETQYF.

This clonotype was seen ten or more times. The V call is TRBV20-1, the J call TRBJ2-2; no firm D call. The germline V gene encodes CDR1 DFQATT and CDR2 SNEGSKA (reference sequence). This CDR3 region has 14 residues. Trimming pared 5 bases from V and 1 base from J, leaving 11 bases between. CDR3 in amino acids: CSAQGSMNTGELFF. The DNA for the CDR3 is TGCAGTGCTCAAGGGTCCATGAACACCGGGGAGCTGTTTTTT.

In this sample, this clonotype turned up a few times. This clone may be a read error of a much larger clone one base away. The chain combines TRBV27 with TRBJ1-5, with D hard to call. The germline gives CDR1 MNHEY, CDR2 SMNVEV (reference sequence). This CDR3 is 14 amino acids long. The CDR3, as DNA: TGTGCCAGCAGTCCCGGTCCCCGGGTGCAGCCCCAGAATTTT. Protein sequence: CASSPGPRVQPQNF.